This T cell receptor (beta chain) stems from a study of T cell responses to AZD1222 COVID-19 vaccine. CDR3 length equals 18 residues. CDR1 SGHTA and CDR2 FQGTGA come from the germline V gene. V was trimmed by 1 base and J by 0 bases, leaving 13 bases between them. Method: immunoSEQ multiplex PCR; TCRdb's copy keeps in-frame clones and lacks some. This sample has about 90,000 clones; 88% occur once, and the top ten carry 5.8%. With respect to this clone: As yet, its antigen is unknown.

Study-level findings and limits: Nearly half of spike-specific TCRs reportedly target unmutated variant regions. Baseline serostatus was positive in only six AZD1222 recipients. Vaccine-associated CD4 TCRs spanned spike, dominant at 160-218 and 743-854.

The genes are TRBV7-3 and TRBJ2-6; D gene unclear. This clonotype was obtained from an adult in good health. The sample here was peripheral blood, taken on day 0 of AZD1222 vaccination. In DNA form, the CDR3 reads TGTGCCAGCAGCTTAAGGGGAATCACACCCTCTGGGGCCAACGTCCTGACTTTC. It codes for CASSLRGITPSGANVLTF.